This TCR beta chain was recovered during a study of T-cell reconstitution after alpha-beta-depleted transplantation in children. This clonotype was detected a few times. Per germline, CDR1 DFQATT and CDR2 SNEGSKA (reference sequence). After removal of 2 bases from V and 8 bases from J, the junction contained 9 bases not matched to a gene. This CDR3 has 15 residues. Construction of the TCRbeta library involved unique molecular identifiers. TCRdb analysed the PCR reads with MiXCR anew, one entry per CDR3 protein. The data contain about 600,000 distinct CDR3 sequences, approximately 10% of them seen just once; the ten biggest clones take up less than 5%.

The material was PBMCs from the stem cell graft donor, obtained from the stem cell graft. This clonotype was obtained from a human donor who donated a stem cell graft to a child with acute myeloid leukemia. The J gene is TRBJ2-4, the V gene TRBV20-1; 10 bases align to TRBD1. CDR3 DNA: TGCAGTGCTAGACCCCTCGGGACAGGGGATGACATTCAGTACTTC. It encodes CSARPLGTGDDIQYF.